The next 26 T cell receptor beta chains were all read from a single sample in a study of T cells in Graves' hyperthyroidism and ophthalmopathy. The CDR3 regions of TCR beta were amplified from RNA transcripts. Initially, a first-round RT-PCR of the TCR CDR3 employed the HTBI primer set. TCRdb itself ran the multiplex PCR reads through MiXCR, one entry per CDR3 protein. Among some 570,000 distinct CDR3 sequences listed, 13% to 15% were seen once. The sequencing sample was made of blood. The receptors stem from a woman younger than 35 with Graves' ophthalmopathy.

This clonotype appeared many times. The CDR3 region has the DNA TGTGCCAGCAGTCCCCGGGTCGACTATGGCTACACCTTC. It codes for CASSPRVDYGYTF. The chain carries TRBV6-2 or TRBV6-3 and TRBJ1-2; D is unresolved. Trimming took 5 bases from V and 3 from J, leaving 10 bases between them. Germline V gene sequence: CDR1 MNHEY, CDR2 SVGEGT. The CDR3 consists of 13 residues.

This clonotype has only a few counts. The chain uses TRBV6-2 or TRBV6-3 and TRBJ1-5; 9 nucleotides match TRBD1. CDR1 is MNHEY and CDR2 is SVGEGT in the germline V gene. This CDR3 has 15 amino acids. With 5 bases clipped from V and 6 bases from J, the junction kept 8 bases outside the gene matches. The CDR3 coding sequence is TGTGCCAGCAGTATACAGGGGGCCCGGAGTCAGCCCCAGCATTTT. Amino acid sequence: CASSIQGARSQPQHF.

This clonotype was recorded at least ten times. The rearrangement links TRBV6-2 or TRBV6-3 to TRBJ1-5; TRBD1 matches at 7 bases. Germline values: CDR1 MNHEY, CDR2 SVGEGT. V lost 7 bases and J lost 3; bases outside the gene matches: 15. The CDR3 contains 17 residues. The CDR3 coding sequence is TGTGCCAGCACTCCTCACTCAGGGGGATATCCCAATCAGCCCCAGCATTTT. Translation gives CASTPHSGGYPNQPQHF.

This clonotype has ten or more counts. In DNA, the CDR3 is TGTGCCAGCAGTTACTCTGTCGAACCGTCGGGGCTTCACACTGAAGCTTTCTTT. Protein sequence: CASSYSVEPSGLHTEAFF. V usage is TRBV6-6 and J usage is TRBJ1-1; tentative D call: TRBD1 (5 bases). The CDR3 totals 18 residues. Germline V gene lookup returns CDR1 MNHNY and CDR2 SVGAGI (reference sequence). Trimming cost V 0 bases and J 3 bases, with 20 bases left between them.

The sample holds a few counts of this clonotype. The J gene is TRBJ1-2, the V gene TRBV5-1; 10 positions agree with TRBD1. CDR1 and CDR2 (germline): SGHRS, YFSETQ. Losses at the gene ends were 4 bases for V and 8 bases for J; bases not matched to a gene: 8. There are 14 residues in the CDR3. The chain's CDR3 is CASSARDRGEGYTF. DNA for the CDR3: TGCGCCAGCAGCGCCCGGGACAGGGGAGAAGGCTACACCTTC.

The CDR3 reads CASMAATQAHSNQPQHF. DNA for the CDR3: TGTGCCAGTATGGCTGCGACGCAGGCCCATAGCAATCAGCCCCAGCATTTT. The rearrangement links TRBV19 to TRBJ1-5; D ambiguous. This CDR3 has 17 amino acids. Germline V lookup: CDR1 LNHDA, CDR2 SQIVND (reference sequence). V dropped 7 bases and J dropped 0 bases, with 19 bases sitting between them.

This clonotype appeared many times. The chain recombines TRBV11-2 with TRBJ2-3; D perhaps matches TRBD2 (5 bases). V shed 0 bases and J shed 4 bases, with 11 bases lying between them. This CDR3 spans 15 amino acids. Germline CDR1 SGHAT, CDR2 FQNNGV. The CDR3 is CASSLEWRAPDTQYF. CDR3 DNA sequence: TGTGCCAGCAGCTTAGAGTGGCGGGCACCAGATACGCAGTATTTT.

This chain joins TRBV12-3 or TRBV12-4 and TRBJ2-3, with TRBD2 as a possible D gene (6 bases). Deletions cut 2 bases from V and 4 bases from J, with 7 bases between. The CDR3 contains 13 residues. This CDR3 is CASSLLAADTQYF. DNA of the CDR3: TGTGCCAGCAGTTTATTAGCGGCAGATACGCAGTATTTT.

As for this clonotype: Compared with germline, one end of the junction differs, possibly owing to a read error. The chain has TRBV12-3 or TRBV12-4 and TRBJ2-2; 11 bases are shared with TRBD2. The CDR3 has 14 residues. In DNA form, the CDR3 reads TGTGCCAGCAGGTTAGCGGGAGGGCCTCGGGAGCTGTTTTTT. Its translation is CASRLAGGPRELFF.

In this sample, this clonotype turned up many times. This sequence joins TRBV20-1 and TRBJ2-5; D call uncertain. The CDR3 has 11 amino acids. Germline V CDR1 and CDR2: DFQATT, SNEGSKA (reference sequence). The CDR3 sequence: CSPLQQETQYF. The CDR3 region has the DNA TGCAGCCCCCTCCAACAAGAGACCCAGTACTTC.

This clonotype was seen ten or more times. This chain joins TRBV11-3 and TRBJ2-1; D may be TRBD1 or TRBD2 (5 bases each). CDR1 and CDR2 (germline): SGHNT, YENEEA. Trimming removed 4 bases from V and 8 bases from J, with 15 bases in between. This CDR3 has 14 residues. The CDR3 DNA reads TGTGCCAGCAGCTCAACTGCGGTGGGGGATGAGCAGTTCTTC. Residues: CASSSTAVGDEQFF.

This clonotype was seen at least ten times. CDR3 loop: CASSLSGLLRRGNQPQHF. DNA for the CDR3: TGTGCCAGCAGTCTCTCGGGACTATTACGCCGAGGCAATCAGCCCCAGCATTTT. The chain links TRBV12-3 or TRBV12-4 to TRBJ1-5; TRBD1 is a possible D gene (5 bases). The CDR3 is 18 residues long. Deletions cut 5 bases from V and 2 bases from J, with 22 bases between.

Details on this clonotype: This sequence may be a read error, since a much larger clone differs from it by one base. CDR3 amino acids: CASSLAPGANTEAFF. In nucleotides, the CDR3 is TGTGCCAGCAGCTTAGCACCGGGCGCAAACACTGAAGCTTTCTTT. This chain joins TRBV7-2 and TRBJ1-1; unclear D gene. Germline values: CDR1 SGHTA, CDR2 FQGNSA. The CDR3 has 15 residues. V lost 0 bases to trimming and J lost 2 bases, with 10 bases between them.

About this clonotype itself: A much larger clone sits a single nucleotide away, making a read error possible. The CDR3 here is CSASLGSRSSYEQCF. In nucleotides, the CDR3 is TGCAGTGCTAGCTTGGGGAGTAGGAGCTCCTACGAGCAGTGCTTC. The rearrangement uses TRBV20-1 and TRBJ2-7, with TRBD2 as a possible D gene (5 bases). The CDR3 contains 15 residues. Germline CDR1 reads DFQATT; CDR2 reads SNEGSKA (reference sequence).

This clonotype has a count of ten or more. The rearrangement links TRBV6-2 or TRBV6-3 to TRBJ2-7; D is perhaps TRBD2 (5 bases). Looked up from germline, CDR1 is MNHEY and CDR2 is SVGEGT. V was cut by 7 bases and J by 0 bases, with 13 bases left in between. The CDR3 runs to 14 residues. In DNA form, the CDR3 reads TGTGCCAGCACATCAGCGGATGGCTCCTACGAGCAGTACTTC. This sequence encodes CASTSADGSYEQYF.

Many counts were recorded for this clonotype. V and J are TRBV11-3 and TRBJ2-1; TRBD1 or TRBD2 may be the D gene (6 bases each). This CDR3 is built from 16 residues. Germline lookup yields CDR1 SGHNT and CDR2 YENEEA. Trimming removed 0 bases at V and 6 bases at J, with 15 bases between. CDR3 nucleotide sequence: TGTGCCAGCAGCTTAGATGGGGGGCACATGCTCAATGAGCAGTTCTTC. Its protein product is CASSLDGGHMLNEQFF.

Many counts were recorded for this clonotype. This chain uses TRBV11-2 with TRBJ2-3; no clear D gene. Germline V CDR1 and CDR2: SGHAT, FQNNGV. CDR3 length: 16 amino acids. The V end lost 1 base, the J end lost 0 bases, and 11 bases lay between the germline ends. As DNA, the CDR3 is TGTGCCAGCAGCTTAGTAACCGGGTCTAGCACAGATACGCAGTATTTT. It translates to CASSLVTGSSTDTQYF. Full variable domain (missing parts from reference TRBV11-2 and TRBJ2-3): EAGVAQSPRYKIIEKRQSVAFWCNPISGHATLYWYQQILGQGPKLLIQFQNNGVVDDSQLPKDRFSAERLKGVDSTLKIQPAKLEDSAVYLCASSLVTGSSTDTQYFGPGTRLTVL.

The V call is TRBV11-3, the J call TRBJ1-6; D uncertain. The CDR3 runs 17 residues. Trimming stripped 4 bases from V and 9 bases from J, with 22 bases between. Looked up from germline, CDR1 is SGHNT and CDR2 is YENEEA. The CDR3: CASSYPRERNYGSPLHF. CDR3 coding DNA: TGTGCCAGCAGCTATCCCCGGGAGAGGAATTATGGTTCACCCCTCCACTTT.

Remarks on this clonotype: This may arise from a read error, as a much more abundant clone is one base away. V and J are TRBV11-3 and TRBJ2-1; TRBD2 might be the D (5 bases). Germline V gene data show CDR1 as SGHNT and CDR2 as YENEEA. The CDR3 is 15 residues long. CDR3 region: CPSSQDPAAYNEQFF. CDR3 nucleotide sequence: TGTCCCAGCAGCCAAGATCCAGCGGCCTACAATGAGCAGTTCTTC.

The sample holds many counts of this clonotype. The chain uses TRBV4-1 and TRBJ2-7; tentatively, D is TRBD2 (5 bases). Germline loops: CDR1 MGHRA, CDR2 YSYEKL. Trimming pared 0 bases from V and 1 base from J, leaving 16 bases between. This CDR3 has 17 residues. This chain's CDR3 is CASSQDFWTRTSYEQYF. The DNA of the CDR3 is TGCGCCAGCAGCCAAGATTTTTGGACTCGCACGTCCTACGAGCAGTACTTC.

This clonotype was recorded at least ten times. CDR3 residues: CASSQVYEQYF. As DNA, the CDR3 is TGTGCCAGCAGCCAAGTCTACGAGCAGTACTTC. This rearrangement joins TRBV5-8 to TRBJ2-7; no reliable D call. There are 11 residues in the CDR3. Germline V gives CDR1 SGHTS, CDR2 YDEGEE. V was shortened by 4 bases and J by 3 bases, with 5 bases between the two germline ends. The whole variable domain, filled in from reference TRBV5-8 and TRBJ2-7, reads EAGVTQSPTHLIKTRGQQATLRCSPISGHTSVYWYQQALGLGLQFLLWYDEGEERNRGNFPPRFSGRQFPNYSSELNVNALELEDSALYLCASSQVYEQYFGPGTRLTVT.

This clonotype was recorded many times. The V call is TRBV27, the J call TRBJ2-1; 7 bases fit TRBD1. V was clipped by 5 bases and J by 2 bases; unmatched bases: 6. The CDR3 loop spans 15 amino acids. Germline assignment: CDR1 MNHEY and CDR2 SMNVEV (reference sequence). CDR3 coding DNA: TGTGCCAGCAGTCTAACAGGGGTTCCCTACAATGAGCAGTTCTTC. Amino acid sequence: CASSLTGVPYNEQFF.

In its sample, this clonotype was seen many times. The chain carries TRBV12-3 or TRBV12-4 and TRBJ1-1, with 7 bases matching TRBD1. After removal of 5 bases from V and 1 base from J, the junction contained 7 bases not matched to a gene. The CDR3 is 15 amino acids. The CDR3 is CASSTRDSPNTEAFF. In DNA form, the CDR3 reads TGTGCCAGCAGTACCCGGGACAGCCCGAACACTGAAGCTTTCTTT.

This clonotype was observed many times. The chain's CDR3 is CASSLNGYEQYF. The CDR3 nucleotides read TGTGCCAGCAGCTTAAACGGGTACGAGCAGTACTTC. The chain carries TRBV7-6 and TRBJ2-7; D uncertain. CDR3 length: 12 residues. Trimming pared 2 bases from V and 4 bases from J, leaving 6 bases between. Germline V CDR1 and CDR2: SGHVS, FNYEAQ.

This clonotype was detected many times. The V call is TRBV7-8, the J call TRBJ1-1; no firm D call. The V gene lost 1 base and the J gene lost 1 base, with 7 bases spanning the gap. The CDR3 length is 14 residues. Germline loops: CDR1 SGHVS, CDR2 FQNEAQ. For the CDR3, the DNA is TGTGCCAGCAGCTTAGTTATAGGGAACACTGAAGCTTTCTTT. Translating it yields CASSLVIGNTEAFF.

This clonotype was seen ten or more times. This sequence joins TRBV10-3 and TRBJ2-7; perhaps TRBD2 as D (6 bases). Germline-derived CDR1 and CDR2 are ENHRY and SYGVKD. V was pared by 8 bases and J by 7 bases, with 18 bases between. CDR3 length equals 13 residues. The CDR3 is CAIRDSATGEQYF. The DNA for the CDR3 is TGTGCCATCCGGGACTCCGCTACTGGAGAGCAGTACTTC.